Included here is one T cell receptor beta chain sequence, with context. Its antigen is not identified. The sample is drawn from a study of OX40 agonist ivuxolimab in advanced cancers. Overall study context: Patients received the agonistic anti-OX40 (CD134) antibody ivuxolimab. Two cutaneous melanoma patients and one hepatocellular carcinoma patient, three in all, had partial responses. Study-wide results and caveats: On average, CD8+ T cells showed a greater number of expanded clones than CD4+.

TCRdb keeps only in-frame clones here, not all; method: immunoSEQ multiplex PCR. Among under 90,000 clones listed, about 88% were seen once. Trimming removed 4 bases from V and 1 base from J; junction bases left unmatched: 4. CDR3 length: 15 amino acids. CDR1 SGDLS and CDR2 YYNGEE come from the germline V gene. Anyone with autoimmune disease history or systemic immunosuppression was excluded. The J gene is TRBJ1-4, the V gene TRBV9; 7 bases fit TRBD1. Material: CD4+ or CD8+ T cells sorted from blood, obtained in a trial of the OX40 agonist ivuxolimab. This receptor was obtained from an adult with an advanced solid tumor such as melanoma, head and neck, liver or kidney cancer. The DNA of the CDR3 is TGTGCCAGCAGCCGACAGGGTATAACTAATGAAAAACTGTTTTTT. This sequence encodes CASSRQGITNEKLFF.